This T cell receptor beta chain was retrieved from a study of identical twins. This clonotype was counted a few times. MiXCR, run by TCRdb on the 5' RACE reads, gives a single entry per CDR3 protein. The sample holds 700,000 or so distinct CDR3 sequences; 8.5% to 9.5% are singletons and the top ten take roughly 0.9%. The CDR3 totals 15 residues. With V trimmed by 8 bases and J by 0 bases, 9 bases remained unmatched. Germline V gene sequence: CDR1 KGHSH, CDR2 LQKENI. This same sample was also taken into another study, of yellow fever vaccine responses in identical twins.

The chain links TRBV18 to TRBJ1-1, with TRBD1 matching 7 bases. The TCR comes from a young woman in good health. Material for sequencing was PBMCs. CDR3 coding DNA: TGTGCCAGCGGCAGGGGGGGAACTTTGAACACTGAAGCTTTCTTT. It translates to CASGRGGTLNTEAFF.